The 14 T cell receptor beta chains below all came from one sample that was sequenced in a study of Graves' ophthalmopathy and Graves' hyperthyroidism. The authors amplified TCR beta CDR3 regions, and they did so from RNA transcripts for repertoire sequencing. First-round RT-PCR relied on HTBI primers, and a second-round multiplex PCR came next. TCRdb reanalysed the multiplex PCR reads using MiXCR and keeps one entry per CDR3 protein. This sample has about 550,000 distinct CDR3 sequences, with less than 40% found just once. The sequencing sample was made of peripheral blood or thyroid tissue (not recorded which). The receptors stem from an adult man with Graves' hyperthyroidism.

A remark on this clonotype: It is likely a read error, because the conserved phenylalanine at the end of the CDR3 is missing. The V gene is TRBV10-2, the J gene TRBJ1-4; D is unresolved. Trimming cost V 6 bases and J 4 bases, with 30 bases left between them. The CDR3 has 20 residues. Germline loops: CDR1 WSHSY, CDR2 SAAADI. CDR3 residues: CASRTGSLPWTETVNEKLFL. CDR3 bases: TGCGCCAGCAGGACGGGCTCCCTACCATGGACGGAAACTGTTAATGAAAAACTGTTTTTA.

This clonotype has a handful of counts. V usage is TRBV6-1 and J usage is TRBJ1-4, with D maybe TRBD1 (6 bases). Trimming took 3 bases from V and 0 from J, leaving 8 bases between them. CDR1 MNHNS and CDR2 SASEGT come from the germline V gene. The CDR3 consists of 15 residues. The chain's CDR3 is CASSEDSATNEKLFF. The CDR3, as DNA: TGTGCCAGCAGTGAGGACAGCGCAACTAATGAAAAACTGTTTTTT.

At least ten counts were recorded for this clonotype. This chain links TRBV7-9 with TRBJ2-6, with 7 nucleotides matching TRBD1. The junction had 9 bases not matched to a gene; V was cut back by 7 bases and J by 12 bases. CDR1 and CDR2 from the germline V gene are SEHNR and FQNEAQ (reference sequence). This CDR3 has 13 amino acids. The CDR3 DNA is TGTGCCAGCACCAGACAGGGTTCTAGCGTCCTGACTTTC. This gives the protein CASTRQGSSVLTF.

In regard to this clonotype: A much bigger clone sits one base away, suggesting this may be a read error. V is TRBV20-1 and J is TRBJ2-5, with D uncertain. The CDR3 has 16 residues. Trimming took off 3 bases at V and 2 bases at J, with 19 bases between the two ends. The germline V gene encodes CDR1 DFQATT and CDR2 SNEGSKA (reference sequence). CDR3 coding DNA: TGCAGTGCTAGTCCCGGATATAGCAGCCAGCAAGAGACCCAGTACTTC. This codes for CSASPGYSSQQETQYF.

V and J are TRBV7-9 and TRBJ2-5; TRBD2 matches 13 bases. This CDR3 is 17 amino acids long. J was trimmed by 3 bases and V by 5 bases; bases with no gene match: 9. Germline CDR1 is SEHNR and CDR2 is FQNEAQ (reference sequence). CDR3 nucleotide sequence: TGTGCCAGCAGCAAGACGTTCGGACTAGCGGGGGAAGAGACCCAGTACTTC. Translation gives CASSKTFGLAGEETQYF.

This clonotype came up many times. CDR3 nucleotide sequence: TGTGCCAGCAGCCTACCGGGACATAACTACGAGCAGTACTTC. Translation gives CASSLPGHNYEQYF. The V gene is TRBV7-2, the J gene TRBJ2-7, with a tentative D call TRBD1 (6 bases). The V gene lost 5 bases and the J gene lost 3 bases, with 14 bases spanning the gap. The germline CDR1 and CDR2 sequences are SGHTA and FQGNSA. The CDR3 spans 14 residues.

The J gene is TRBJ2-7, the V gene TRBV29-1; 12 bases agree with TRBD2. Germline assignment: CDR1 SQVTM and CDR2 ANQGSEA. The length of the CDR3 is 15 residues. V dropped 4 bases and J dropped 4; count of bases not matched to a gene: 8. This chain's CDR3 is CSVGLAGDPKYEQYF. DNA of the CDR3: TGCAGCGTTGGACTAGCGGGGGATCCGAAATACGAGCAGTACTTC.

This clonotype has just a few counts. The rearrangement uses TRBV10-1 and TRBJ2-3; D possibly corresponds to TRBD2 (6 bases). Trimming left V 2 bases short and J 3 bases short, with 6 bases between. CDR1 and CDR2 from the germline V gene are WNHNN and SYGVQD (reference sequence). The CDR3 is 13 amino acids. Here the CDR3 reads CASSEGGTDTQYF. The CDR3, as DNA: TGCGCCAGCAGTGAGGGAGGGACAGATACGCAGTATTTT.

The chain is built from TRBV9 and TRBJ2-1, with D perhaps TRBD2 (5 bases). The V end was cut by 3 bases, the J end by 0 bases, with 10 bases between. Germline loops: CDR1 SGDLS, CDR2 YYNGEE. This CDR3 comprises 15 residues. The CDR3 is CASSASGSSYNEQFF. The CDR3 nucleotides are TGTGCCAGCAGCGCCAGCGGAAGCTCCTACAATGAGCAGTTCTTC.

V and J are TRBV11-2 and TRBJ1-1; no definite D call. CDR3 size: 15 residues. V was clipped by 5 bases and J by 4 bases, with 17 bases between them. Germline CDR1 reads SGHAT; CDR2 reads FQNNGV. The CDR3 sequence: CASSQDFGVATEAFF. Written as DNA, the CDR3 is TGTGCCAGCAGCCAAGATTTCGGGGTAGCCACTGAAGCTTTCTTT.

CDR3 loop: CSAAGTGGTGGQPQHF. The CDR3 coding sequence is TGCAGTGCGGCCGGGACAGGGGGAACCGGCGGTCAGCCCCAGCATTTT. This rearrangement joins TRBV20-1 to TRBJ1-5; TRBD1 agrees at 11 bases. This CDR3 contains 16 residues. J gave up 6 bases and V 6 bases, and 13 bases lay outside the gene matches. Germline lookup yields CDR1 DFQATT and CDR2 SNEGSKA (reference sequence).

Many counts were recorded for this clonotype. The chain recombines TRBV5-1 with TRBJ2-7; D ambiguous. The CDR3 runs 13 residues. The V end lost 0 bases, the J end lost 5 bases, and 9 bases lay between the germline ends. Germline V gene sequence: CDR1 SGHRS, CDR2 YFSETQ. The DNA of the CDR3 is TGCGCCAGCAGCTTGGGTCAGGTTGACGAGCAGTACTTC. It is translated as CASSLGQVDEQYF.

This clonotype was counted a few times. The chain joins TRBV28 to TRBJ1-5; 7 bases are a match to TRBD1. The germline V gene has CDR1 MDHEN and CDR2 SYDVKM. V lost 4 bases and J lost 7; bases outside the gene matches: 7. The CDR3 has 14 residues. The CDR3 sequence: CASSSGQDWQPQHF. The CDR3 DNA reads TGTGCCAGCAGTTCAGGACAGGATTGGCAGCCCCAGCATTTT.

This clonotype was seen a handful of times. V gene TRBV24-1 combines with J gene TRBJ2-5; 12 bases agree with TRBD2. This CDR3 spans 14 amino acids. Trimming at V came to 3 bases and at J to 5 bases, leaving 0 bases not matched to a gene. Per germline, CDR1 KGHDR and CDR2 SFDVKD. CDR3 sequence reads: CATSDGTSGETQYF. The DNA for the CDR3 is TGTGCCACCAGTGATGGGACTAGCGGGGAGACCCAGTACTTC.